This T cell receptor beta chain comes out of a study of T cell changes during pregnancy in multiple sclerosis. Some clones are missing from TCRdb's copy, which holds only in-frame ones; the method was immunoSEQ multiplex PCR. The sample has about 46,000 clones, more than 85% seen once. V was trimmed by 5 bases and J by 9 bases, leaving 17 bases between them. Germline lookup yields CDR1 GTSNPN and CDR2 SVGIG (reference sequence). This CDR3 comprises 13 residues. The sample was CD8+ T cells from peripheral blood mononuclear cells, taken after pregnancy. The chain uses TRBV30 and TRBJ2-1; D unresolved. The sequence was obtained from a female donor with multiple sclerosis, enrolled in a pregnancy study. The CDR3 coding sequence is TGTGCCTGGTATCAACCCGTTAGTCTTGAGCAGTTCTTC. Translated: CAWYQPVSLEQFF.